This entry describes one T cell receptor (beta chain). There is no known antigen for this receptor. The CDR1 and CDR2 encoded by the germline V gene (reference sequence) are LNHDA and SQIVND. V is trimmed back by 5 bases and J by 1 base, and the junction contains 17 bases that no gene match accounts for. From cysteine to phenylalanine, the CDR3 is 20 amino acids long. The retained sequence is limited to the CDR3, 60 bases, with the frame set at the first base. This specimen belongs to a study of cytomegalovirus exposure and HLA in healthy donors (TCRdb year 2017). Notes on the research overall: According to an earlier analysis of a few hundred of the donors, 150 million to 200 million T cells yielded 120 million or so unique TCR beta sequences and 276 Gb of sequence data. Roughly 290 gigabases of sequencing data and around 80 million unique TCR sequences made up an early release that covered several hundred HLA-typed donors. Of the 300 to 450 genotyped donors, 65% to 90% were placed in the genetic ancestry cluster associated with self-reported Caucasian donors. The study aimed to test whether signatures of past pathogen exposure could be identified by cataloging public T cell receptors. The study profiled the T cell repertoires of hundreds of subjects by immunosequencing and related them to cytomegalovirus serostatus. In addition to the first cohort of around 670 subjects, a separate validation cohort of approximately 120 different subjects was used. High-throughput TCR immunosequencing, statistical association of individual TCRs with disease status, and machine learning were combined to predict cytomegalovirus infection status. A later analysis re-examined previously published TCR beta repertoires from 610 or so donors and added high-resolution HLA genotyping to investigate patterns of TCR occurrence. Rather than using new phenotypic data, the later analysis identified candidate immune exposures from TCR beta sequences and from how often those sequences occurred across donors. An earlier analysis of fewer than 750 of the donors used high-throughput TCR beta sequencing to judge whether each TCR beta V gene segment behaved as functional or pseudogenic. Donor age, sex, ethnicity and CMV serostatus were compiled alongside the repertoire data. A later genetic analysis took genome-wide SNP genotypes for about 65% of the 666 donors and used that subset as a discovery cohort. All discovery cohort repertoires had been generated using a single sequencing platform. Class I and class II HLA loci were covered by the typing at four-digit resolution. Typing coverage varied by locus: roughly 620-640 donors for A, B, C, DRB1 and DQB1; 500 to 550 for DQA1; some 610 for DPA1; some 470 for DPB1. A few DR-DQ haplotypes were treated as single units for association and clustering because of strong linkage in the cohort. Among some 410 genotyped donors of the cohort, an average of around 240,000 unique TCR beta nucleotide sequences were sequenced per donor, around 20% of them non-productive.

Here is what the overall study found, with its caveats: In a later analysis, the rate of TCR association differed among HLA loci, with DRB1 alleles having the most associated TCRs and HLA-C alleles having the fewest. Because HLA typing was unavailable for some donors at each locus, only the typed subset was used in association tests. V-gene and J-gene trimming of TCR beta chains was associated with a missense DCLRE1C variant in a later genetic analysis, and the association was replicated in an independent cohort. The classifier was reported to diagnose cytomegalovirus status with high specificity and sensitivity in both the original and validation cohorts. Linkage disequilibrium might explain the correlated functional status among segregating V segments, but an unknown experimental factor could not be excluded. Roughly uniform sequencing depth across donors was assumed in presence/absence analyses, although this assumption may not hold. An earlier analysis of approximately 600 of the donors showed that most TCR beta V segments appeared in productive rearrangements either about 90% or about 30% of the time, which broadly matched IMGT annotations. In a later analysis, several top co-occurrence clusters were reported to appear linked to parvovirus B19, influenza, CMV and Epstein-Barr virus. A few of the identified cytomegalovirus-associated TCR beta chains were confirmed in vitro to be specific for cytomegalovirus antigens. The authors suggested that the approach could potentially be extended to other disease states and immunological phenotypes. Some IMGT-functional V segments, including TRBV6-2 and TRBV6-3, could not be distinguished by the 87-base-pair reads and were therefore excluded. A total of 150 or so TCR beta chains were listed by the study as associated with cytomegalovirus. Most TCR sequences were seen in very few donors, while some public TCRs were found in many individuals. CMV serostatus was the only immune exposure information available for the cohort. A later analysis found that most CMV-associated TCR beta chains appeared HLA-restricted, with HLA associations seemingly driven largely by CMV exposure. A further reported finding was that TCR beta sequences accurately predicted the HLA-A and HLA-B alleles for most subjects in the first cohort. A group of highly shared sequence variants was considered likely to be a technical artifact of the sequencing pipeline. A later genetic analysis reported fewer N-insertions in productive TCRs among donors in an Asian-associated ancestry cluster than the approximately 670-donor mean. Compared with equally common non-associated chains, HLA-associated TCR beta chains in a later analysis were more clonally expanded and had lower generation probabilities. Because counts were too low, about 18 rarely observed V segments, including chromosome 9 orphons, were left out of the earlier analysis of 500 to 650 of the donors. This cohort had only TCR beta chains sequenced, and the lack of alpha or paired-chain data limited which features could be detected. At a false discovery rate of 0.05, a later analysis linked 15,000 to 20,000 TCR beta sequences to specific HLA alleles. Strong co-occurrence of HLA alleles, especially DR and DQ, made assigning TCR associations to individual alleles difficult.

To prepare the library, the immunoSEQ multiplex PCR assay was applied. For the multiplex PCR, a mixture combining 60 forward primers for TCR Vbeta segments and 13 reverse primers for TCR Jbeta segments was used. The CDR3 region of rearranged TCR beta genes was amplified from genomic DNA with a multiplex PCR assay. The amplified TCR beta libraries were sequenced on the Illumina HiSeq System as 87-base-pair reads. Per the authors' processing: In a later analysis, tens of millions of unique TCR beta chains were counted across the 690 or so repertoires, and roughly 9.9 million of these chains were shared by at least two donors. To remove PCR and sequencing errors, raw reads were error-corrected and collapsed into unique sequences using a nearest-neighbor algorithm that merged closely related sequences. CDR3 sequences were aligned to IMGT reference sequences to assign V, D and J gene segments. For a sequence to be retained, a match of at least six nucleotides was required to both a V gene segment and a J gene segment. Rearrangements were called productive when the CDR3 lacked stop codons and stayed in frame with V and J; all others were non-productive. CDR3 was defined according to IMGT convention as the region running from the second conserved V-encoded cysteine to the conserved J-encoded phenylalanine. The earlier analysis of roughly 590 of the donors excluded any sequence lacking an unambiguous match to a single V gene segment. In an earlier analysis of more than 500 of the donors, a V segment was called functional when productive rearrangements were above 56.7%, and segregating when the standard deviation between donors exceeded 5%. A statistical classification framework was built to diagnose cytomegalovirus status from the catalog of TCR beta chain sequences. In a later analysis, TCR nucleotide sequences were compared against IMGT/GENE-DB human TR gene sequences so that V and J genes could be assigned. In a later analysis, CDR3 sequences and most-parsimonious VDJ recombination scenarios were assigned using the TCRdist pipeline. A later analysis defined each TCR beta chain by its CDR3 amino acid sequence plus V-gene family, and excluded reads lacking a unique V-gene family. To address suspected cross-contamination and a sequencing artifact, a later analysis removed approximately 600 highly shared, low-generation-probability nucleotide sequences. For each public chain, a later analysis derived a clonal expansion index from normalized ranks of inferred template counts within each repertoire. In a later analysis, generation probabilities were computed with a VDJ recombination model fitted to out-of-frame rearrangements, and the resulting probabilities were checked against IGoR. In a later analysis, hypergeometric tests were used to score TCR-TCR, TCR-HLA and TCR-CMV co-occurrence, with a repertoire-size bias correction applied to TCR pairs. In a later analysis, false discovery rates were estimated by permuting HLA or CMV assignments 20 times. A later analysis grouped co-occurring TCRs with DBSCAN, adding TCRdist sequence similarity when clustering within HLA-allele-positive subsets. For co-occurrence clustering, repertoires with fewer than 30,000 or more than 120,000 public chains were excluded, along with roughly 5 repertoires with anomalous nucleotide sharing. Drawn from immuneACCESS, this table holds only the in-frame rearrangements with V and J called that TCRdb kept. Clones are partly lost; checked studies trace under half to an unresolved V gene and leave the rest unexplained. That table is the source of V, J and clone size, and D and trimming were worked out from the DNA. The sample's clone listing holds 130,000 to 150,000 clones. 0.75% to 1% of the sample is taken by the ten largest.

In total, approximately 690 healthy bone marrow donors made up the cohort. At the time of sampling, all cohort members were nominally healthy, though unrecorded immune exposures were likely present. The donor tested CMV seronegative, placing the donor among the 300 to 450 seronegative members of the cohort. A peripheral blood sample was collected from each donor, and TCR beta sequencing was performed on peripheral blood mononuclear cells. Genomic DNA was extracted from the blood cell samples with the Qiagen DNeasy Blood Extraction Kit. Sequenced sample: PBMCs. This receptor chain uses TRBV19 and TRBJ2-3, with 11 bases in between that match TRBD1. The sequence was collected from a male donor in good health and CMV-seronegative. The nucleotides are TGTGCCAGTAGTCGCACGGTGGGGACAGGGGGATCTCCGGGCACAGATACGCAGTATTTT. It codes for CASSRTVGTGGSPGTDTQYF.